This TCR beta chain is from a study of blood T cells in healthy people across ages (dated by TCRdb to the mid-2010s). Looking at the study overall: Template switching captured roughly one uniquely barcoded TCR beta cDNA molecule per two T cells in model experiments. To track age-related changes in TCR beta repertoire diversity, the study relied on deep sequencing normalized with unique cDNA molecular identifiers. The donors were divided into four age groups: young (average around 16 years), middle-aged (around 37), aged (about 56) and long-lived (nearly 85). To avoid experimental bias, donors of different ages were spread randomly across the sequencing lanes. For two donors (one aged 18 to 29 and one aged 80 or older), the study analyzed two additional independent replicas of 1 million unique cDNA reads from the same blood draw.

Summary of the overall study and its limitations: Donor CMV infection status was unknown, potentially confounding age-related changes in expanded clonotypes. Observed TCR beta diversity per million T cells fell roughly linearly with age, and a significant reduction was already apparent by age approximately 41. Compared with the aged group, more naive CD4+ T cells, fewer expanded clones and increased TCR diversity were shown by the long-lived group, suggesting age selection. Observed TCR beta diversity correlated strongly with the percentage of naive T cells measured by flow cytometry. Since profiling was done on bulk unsorted PBMCs, naive and antigen-experienced compartments could not be conclusively compared. Estimates of total diversity from one million sequenced T cells were regarded as lower bounds and underestimates.

Receptor libraries were prepared by 5' RACE. Instrument on record: Illumina HiSeq 2500. A second roughly 7 to 11 cycle PCR used a sample-barcoded 5' primer and a J-beta primer mix. A template-switch 5' adaptor carrying 12 random nucleotides introduced a unique molecular identifier onto each TCR beta cDNA molecule. Each sample yielded at least 3 million CDR3-containing paired-end reads. First-strand cDNA was synthesized from all RNA with the Mint cDNA synthesis kit, primed by a TRBC-specific oligonucleotide. All cDNA was treated with uracil-DNA glycosylase and then went through a first 18-cycle PCR with the universal primers M1SS and BC2_uni_R. In the original analysis: Each sample was normalized by randomly selecting 1 million high-quality reads, each carrying a distinct molecular identifier. Reads with shared molecular identifiers were discarded instead of being binned into consensus sequences. MiTCR, set to a Q25 quality threshold and the strictest error-elimination algorithm, was used for CDR3 identification, clonotype clustering and error correction. A nonparametric unseen species model using Euler transformation provided a lower-bound estimate of total TCR beta diversity. TCRdb reprocessing: public reads trimmed at Q25 with fastp, clones called with MiXCR, in-frame beta chains kept. Each entry is one CDR3 protein sequence, shown with its most common DNA and genes. It is TCRdb's table, rather than the study itself, that gives the V and J calls and clone size. The table for this sample lists approximately 1.5 million distinct CDR3 sequences; 35% to 45% of them were counted only once. The top ten constitute over 3.5% of the sample.

About this clonotype itself: The clone's antigen remains unknown. No base quality values were provided; no much bigger clone lies one nucleotide off.

Inclusive of the bounding cysteine and phenylalanine, the CDR3 is 15 residues long. The CDR3 DNA has 45 bases and is translated from base 1. V is cut back by 3 bases and J by 1 base, with 5 bases in the junction unmatched. The germline V gene supplies CDR1 SGHAT and CDR2 FQNNGV. The 40 or so donors, aged 6 to 90 years, were systemically healthy Caucasian individuals from Russia. About 10 milliliters of peripheral blood were collected from each donor into EDTA-treated Vacutainer tubes. Ficoll-Paque density-gradient centrifugation was used to isolate PBMCs, with at least 6.5 million obtained per sample. Total RNA was extracted from PBMCs with Trizol reagent, with at least 6 micrograms obtained per sample. For every donor, an aliquot of PBMCs went through flow cytometry to measure the percentages of naive CD45RAhigh/CD27high T cells.

The receptor's source is a woman between 18 and 29 years old in good health. This sequence uses TRBV11-2 and TRBJ2-5, and TRBD1 matches 7 of the central bases. Material for sequencing was blood. The CDR3 loop reads CASSFTQGTQETQYF. The sequenced DNA is TGTGCCAGCAGCTTTACACAGGGGACCCAAGAGACCCAGTACTTC.